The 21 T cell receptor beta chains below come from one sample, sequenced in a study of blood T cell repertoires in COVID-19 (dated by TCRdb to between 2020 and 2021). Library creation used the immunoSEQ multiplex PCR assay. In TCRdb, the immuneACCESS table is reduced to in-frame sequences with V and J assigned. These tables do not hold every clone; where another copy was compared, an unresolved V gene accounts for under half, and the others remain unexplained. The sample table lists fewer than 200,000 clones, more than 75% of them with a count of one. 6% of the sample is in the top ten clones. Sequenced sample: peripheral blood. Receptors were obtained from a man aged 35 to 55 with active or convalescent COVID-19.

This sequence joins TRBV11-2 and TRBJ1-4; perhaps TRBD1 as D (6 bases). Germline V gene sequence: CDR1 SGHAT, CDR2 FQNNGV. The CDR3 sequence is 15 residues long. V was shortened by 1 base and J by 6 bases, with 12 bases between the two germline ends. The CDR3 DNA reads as TGTGCCAGCAGCTTAGTGGGGGCGGTGGATGAAAAACTGTTTTTT. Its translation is CASSLVGAVDEKLFF.

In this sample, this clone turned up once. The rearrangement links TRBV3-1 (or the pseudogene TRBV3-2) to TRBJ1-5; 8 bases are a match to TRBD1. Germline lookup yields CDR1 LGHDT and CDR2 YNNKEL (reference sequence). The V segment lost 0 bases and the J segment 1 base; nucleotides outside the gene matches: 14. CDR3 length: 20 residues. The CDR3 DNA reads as TGTGCCAGCAGCCAAGAAATGATTACAGGGGGGACCTTGAGCAATCAGCCCCAGCATTTT. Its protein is CASSQEMITGGTLSNQPQHF.

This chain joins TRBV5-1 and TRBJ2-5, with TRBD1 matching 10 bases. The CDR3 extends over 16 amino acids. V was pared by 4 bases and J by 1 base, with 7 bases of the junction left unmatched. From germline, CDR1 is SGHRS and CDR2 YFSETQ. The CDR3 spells CASSSGQGGSQETQYF. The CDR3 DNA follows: TGCGCCAGCAGCAGCGGACAGGGGGGATCCCAAGAGACCCAGTACTTC. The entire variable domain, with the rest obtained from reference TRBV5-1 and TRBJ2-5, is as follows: KAGVTQTPRYLIKTRGQQVTLSCSPISGHRSVSWYQQTPGQGLQFLFEYFSETQRNKGNFPGRFSGRQFSNSRSEMNVSTLELGDSALYLCASSSGQGGSQETQYFGPGTRLLVL.

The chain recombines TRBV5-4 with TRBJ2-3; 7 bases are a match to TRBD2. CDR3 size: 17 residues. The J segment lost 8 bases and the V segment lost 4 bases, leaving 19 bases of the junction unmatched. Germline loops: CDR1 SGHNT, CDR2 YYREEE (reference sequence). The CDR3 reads CASSLTPGTIILPTQYF. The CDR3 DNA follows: TGTGCCAGCAGCCTCACCCCCGGGACTATCATTCTTCCTACGCAGTATTTT.

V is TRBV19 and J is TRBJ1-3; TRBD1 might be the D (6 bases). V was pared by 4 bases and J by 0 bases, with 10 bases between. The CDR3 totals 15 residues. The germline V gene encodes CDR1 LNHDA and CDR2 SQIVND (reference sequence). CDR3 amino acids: CASSRGLGSGNTIYF. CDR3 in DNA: TGTGCCAGTAGTAGGGGGCTGGGCTCTGGAAACACCATATATTTT. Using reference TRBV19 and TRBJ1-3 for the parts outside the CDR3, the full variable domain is DGGITQSPKYLFRKEGQNVTLSCEQNLNHDAMYWYRQDPGQGLRLIYYSQIVNDFQKGDIAEGYSVSREKKESFPLTVTSAQKNPTAFYLCASSRGLGSGNTIYFGEGSWLTVV.

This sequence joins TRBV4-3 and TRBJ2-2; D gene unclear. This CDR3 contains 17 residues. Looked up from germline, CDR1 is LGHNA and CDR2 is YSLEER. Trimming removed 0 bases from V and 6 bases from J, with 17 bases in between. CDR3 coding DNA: TGCGCCAGCAGCCAAGATCTCGGCGGAGCCCCCCCCGGGGAGCTGTTTTTT. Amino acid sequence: CASSQDLGGAPPGELFF.

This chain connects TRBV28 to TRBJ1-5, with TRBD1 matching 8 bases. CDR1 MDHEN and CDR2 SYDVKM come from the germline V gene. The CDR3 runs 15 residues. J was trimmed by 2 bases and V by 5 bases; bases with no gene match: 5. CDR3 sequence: CASSTGGRGNQPQHF. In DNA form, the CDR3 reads TGTGCCAGCAGTACAGGGGGACGGGGCAATCAGCCCCAGCATTTT. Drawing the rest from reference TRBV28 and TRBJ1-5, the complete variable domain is DVKVTQSSRYLVKRTGEKVFLECVQDMDHENMFWYRQDPGLGLRLIYFSYDVKMKEKGDIPEGYSVSREKKERFSLILESASTNQTSMYLCASSTGGRGNQPQHFGDGTRLSIL.

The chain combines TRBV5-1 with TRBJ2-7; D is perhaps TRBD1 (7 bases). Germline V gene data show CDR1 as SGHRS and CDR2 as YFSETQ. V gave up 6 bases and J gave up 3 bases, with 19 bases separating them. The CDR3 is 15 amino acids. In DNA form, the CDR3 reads TGCGCCAGCAACCGCGGGACAGACGCTTACTACGAGCAGTACTTC. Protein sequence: CASNRGTDAYYEQYF.

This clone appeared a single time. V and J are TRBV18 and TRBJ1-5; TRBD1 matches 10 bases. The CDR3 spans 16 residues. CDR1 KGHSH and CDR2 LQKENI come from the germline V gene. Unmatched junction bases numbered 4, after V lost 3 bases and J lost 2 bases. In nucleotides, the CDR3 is TGTGCCAGCTCACCTCAAGGACAGGGGGGCAATCAGCCCCAGCATTTT. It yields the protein CASSPQGQGGNQPQHF. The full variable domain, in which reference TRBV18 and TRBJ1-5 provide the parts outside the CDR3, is NAGVMQNPRHLVRRRGQEARLRCSPMKGHSHVYWYRQLPEEGLKFMVYLQKENIIDESGMPKERFSAEFPKEGPSILRIQQVVRGDSAAYFCASSPQGQGGNQPQHFGDGTRLSIL.

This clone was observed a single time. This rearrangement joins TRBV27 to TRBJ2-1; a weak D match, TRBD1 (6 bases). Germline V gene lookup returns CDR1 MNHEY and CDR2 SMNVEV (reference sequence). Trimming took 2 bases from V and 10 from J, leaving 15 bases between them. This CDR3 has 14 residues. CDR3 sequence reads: CASSLQTGLEEQFF. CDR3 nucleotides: TGTGCCAGCAGTTTACAAACAGGGTTGGAAGAGCAGTTCTTC.

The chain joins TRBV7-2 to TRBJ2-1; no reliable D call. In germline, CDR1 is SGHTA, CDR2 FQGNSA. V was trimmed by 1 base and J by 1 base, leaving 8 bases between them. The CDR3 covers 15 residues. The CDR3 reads CASSLGLTSYNEQFF. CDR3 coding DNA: TGTGCCAGCAGCTTAGGCCTGACTTCCTACAATGAGCAGTTCTTC.

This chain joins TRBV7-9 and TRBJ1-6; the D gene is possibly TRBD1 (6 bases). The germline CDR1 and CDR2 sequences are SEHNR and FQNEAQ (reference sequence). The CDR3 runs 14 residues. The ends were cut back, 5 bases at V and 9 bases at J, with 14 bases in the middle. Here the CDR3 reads CASSDTGSASPLHF. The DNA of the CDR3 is TGTGCCAGCAGCGACACAGGGTCGGCTTCACCCCTCCACTTT.

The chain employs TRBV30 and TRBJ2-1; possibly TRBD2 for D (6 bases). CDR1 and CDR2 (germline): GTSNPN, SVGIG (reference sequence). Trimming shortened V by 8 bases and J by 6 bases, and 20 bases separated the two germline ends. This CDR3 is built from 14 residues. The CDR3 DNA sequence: TGTGCCGGTCCATTGGAGGGCCGAGGCAATGAGCAGTTCTTC. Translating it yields CAGPLEGRGNEQFF.

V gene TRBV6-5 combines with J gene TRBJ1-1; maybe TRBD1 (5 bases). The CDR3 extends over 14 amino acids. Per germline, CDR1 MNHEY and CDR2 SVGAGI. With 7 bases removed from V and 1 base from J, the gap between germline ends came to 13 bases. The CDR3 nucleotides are TGTGCCAGCAAGATTGACAGAACGAACACTGAAGCTTTCTTT. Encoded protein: CASKIDRTNTEAFF.

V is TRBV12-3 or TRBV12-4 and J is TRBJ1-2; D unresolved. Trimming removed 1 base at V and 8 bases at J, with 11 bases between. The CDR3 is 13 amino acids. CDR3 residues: CASSLGGLKGYTF. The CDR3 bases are TGTGCCAGCAGTTTAGGAGGACTGAAGGGCTACACCTTC.

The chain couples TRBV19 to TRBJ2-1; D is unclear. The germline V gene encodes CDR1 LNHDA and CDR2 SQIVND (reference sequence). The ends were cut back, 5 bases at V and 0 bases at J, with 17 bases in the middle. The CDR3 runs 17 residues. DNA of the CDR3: TGTGCCAGTAGTTCCTACGACACTCCCAGCTCCTACAATGAGCAGTTCTTC. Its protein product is CASSSYDTPSSYNEQFF.

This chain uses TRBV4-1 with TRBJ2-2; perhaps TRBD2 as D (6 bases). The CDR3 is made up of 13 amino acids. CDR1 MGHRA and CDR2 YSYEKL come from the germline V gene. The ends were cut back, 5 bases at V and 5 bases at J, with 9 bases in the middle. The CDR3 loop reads CASSMAGTGELFF. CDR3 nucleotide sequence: TGCGCCAGCAGCATGGCGGGGACCGGGGAGCTGTTTTTT.

CDR3 protein: CASSPSGQQETQYF. CDR3 sequence (DNA): TGTGCCAGCTCACCATCCGGACAACAAGAGACCCAGTACTTC. This chain connects TRBV18 to TRBJ2-5, with D tentatively TRBD1 (5 bases). Trimming stripped 2 bases from V and 2 bases from J, with 9 bases between. CDR1 is KGHSH, CDR2 LQKENI, per germline. This CDR3 is built from 14 residues.

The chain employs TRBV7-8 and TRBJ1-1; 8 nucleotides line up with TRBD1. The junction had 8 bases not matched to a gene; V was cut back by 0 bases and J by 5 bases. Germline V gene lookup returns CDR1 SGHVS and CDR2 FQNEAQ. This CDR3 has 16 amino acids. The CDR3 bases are TGTGCCAGCAGCTTAGCGCGCTGGACAGGGAGGACTGAAGCTTTCTTT. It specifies CASSLARWTGRTEAFF.

CDR3 nucleotide sequence: TGTGCCAGCAGCTTCCGCGGGGGGAATAATGAGCAGTTCTTC. It translates to CASSFRGGNNEQFF. The J gene is TRBJ2-1, the V gene TRBV7-3, with 8 bases lining up with TRBD2. From germline, CDR1 is SGHTA and CDR2 FQGTGA. The CDR3 extends over 14 amino acids. The V gene end was trimmed by 3 bases and the J gene end by 7 bases; junction bases not matched to a gene: 5. Variable domain in full (rest from reference TRBV7-3 and TRBJ2-1): GAGVSQTPSNKVTEKGKYVELRCDPISGHTALYWYRQSLGQGPEFLIYFQGTGAADDSGLPNDRFFAVRPEGSVSTLKIQRTERGDSAVYLCASSFRGGNNEQFFGPGTRLTVL.

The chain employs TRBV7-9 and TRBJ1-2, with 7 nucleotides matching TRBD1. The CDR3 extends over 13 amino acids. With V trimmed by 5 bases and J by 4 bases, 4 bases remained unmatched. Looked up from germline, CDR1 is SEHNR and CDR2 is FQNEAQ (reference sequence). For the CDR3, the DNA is TGTGCCAGCAGCGAAGACAGGGCCTATGGCTACACCTTC. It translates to CASSEDRAYGYTF.